This T cell receptor (beta chain) was observed in a study of cytomegalovirus exposure and HLA in healthy donors. Study-wide results and caveats: It was confirmed in vitro that a few of the CMV-associated chains were specific for CMV antigens.

Notes on this clone: Antigen specificity is unknown.

CDR3 size: 15 residues. Per the germline V gene, CDR1 is SNHLY and CDR2 is FYNNEI. Between the trimmed V and J ends, which lost 6 bases and 3 bases, there was a span of 15 bases. The protocol was immunoSEQ multiplex PCR, while the TCRdb copy is restricted to in-frame clones and leaves out a portion. The data show over 150,000 clones, less than 95% seen once. This receptor was obtained from a woman in her late teens or twenties in good health and CMV-seropositive. The sequenced sample consisted of PBMCs. The chain uses TRBV2 and TRBJ1-5; maybe TRBD1 (6 bases). The CDR3 DNA follows: TGTGCCAGCAGGCCGGGACAAGGGTCCAATCAGCCCCAGCATTTT. Protein: CASRPGQGSNQPQHF. The variable domain in full, completed from reference TRBV2 and TRBJ1-5, reads EPEVTQTPSHQVTQMGQEVILRCVPISNHLYFYWYRQILGQKVEFLVSFYNNEISEKSEIFDDQFSVERPDGSNFTLKIRSTKLEDSAMYFCASRPGQGSNQPQHFGDGTRLSIL.